This T cell receptor beta chain was found in a study of monozygotic twins with inflammatory bowel disease (dated by TCRdb to about 2019). Notes on the research overall: The full study comprised about 28 monozygotic twin pairs: nine German pairs (four IBD-concordant, five IBD-discordant) and 19 IBD-discordant Danish pairs. Within discordant pairs, disease-associated traits were sought mainly by comparing IBD patients with their genetically identical healthy co-twins. Each individual had, on average, about 151 000 unique TCRalpha sequences and 181 000 unique TCRbeta sequences available for analysis.

With regard to this clonotype: Its binding antigen is unknown.

Overall study outcomes, separate from this receptor: Fewer clonotypes were shared with other individuals by IBD patients than by healthy twins, most markedly in patients showing signs of disease activity. No single strong signal or clonotype linked to IBD turned up in the results, so the idea that one exists was not supported. Measured by the inverse Simpson index, TCRbeta repertoire diversity was lower in IBD patients than in their healthy co-twins. The analysis was unable to tell apart different T cell subtypes. Repertoire similarity did not differ between concordant and discordant twins, which could be due to limited statistical power. Differing immunosuppressive treatments among patients may have added background noise and inter-individual variability to the repertoires.

The library came from 5' RACE. For each TCR library, approximately 3.5 ug of total RNA was used. cDNA was synthesized with SMARTScribe reverse transcriptase in eight separate reactions per sample. During cDNA synthesis, unique molecular identifiers containing a 6-nucleotide sample barcode were introduced by template switching. TCRalpha and TCRbeta cDNA was amplified by two nested PCRs of approximately 17 and 9 cycles, with bead purification after each PCR. Before amplification, the cDNA was both treated with uracil DNA-glycosylase and purified with the QIAquick PCR purification kit. In the second PCR, Illumina TruSeq-compatible adapters and sample-specific barcodes were added. Library quality and concentration were checked on TapeStation and Qubit, and libraries were pooled at about 5 ng each. Pooled libraries were sequenced on an Illumina HiSeq2500 single-index Rapid Run with 2 x 100 bp reads and custom sequencing primers. The authors' pipeline ran thus. MiGEC version 1.2.6 was used for UMI-based consensus assembly, which corrected PCR and sequencing errors. MiXCR version 2.1.1 handled V(D)J alignment, clonotype assembly and CDR3 extraction. Normalisation of gene usage, clonotype sharing and MAIT/NKT TCR abundance was achieved by analysing the top 1000, 10 000 and 20 000 clonotypes per sample. After downsampling to 27 000 UMIs, diversity was calculated as the inverse Simpson index using the vegan R package. Statistical testing used paired Mann-Whitney U tests on the discordant twin pairs and applied Benjamini-Hochberg correction for multiple testing. TCRdb reprocessed the reads and provides one entry for every CDR3 protein sequence; no DNA is given. The V and J calls follow TCRdb's processing rather than the paper's. The table for this sample lists 110,000 to 150,000 distinct CDR3 sequences. The top ten clonotypes cover approximately 1.2% of the sample.

From each donor, a roughly 2.5 ml peripheral blood sample was collected into PAXgene tubes and stored at -80 degrees C. Without T cell sorting, total RNA was isolated from whole blood using the PAXgene blood miRNA kit on an automated QIAcube. Peripheral blood from monozygotic twin pairs, either concordant or discordant for inflammatory bowel disease, underwent deep TCRalpha and TCRbeta repertoire profiling that used unique molecular barcoding. Smoking habits were recorded for all twin pairs, with individuals classified as current, former or never smokers. Material: blood. The source of this sequence is a human donor with ulcerative colitis or Crohn's disease, or a healthy co-twin of an affected twin (not recorded which).

The CDR3 reads as follows: CSARDAREGTYEQYF. The rearranged chain carries TRBV20-1 and TRBJ2-7; the D call from TCRdb, TRBD2, cannot be confirmed without DNA. The CDR3 has 15 amino acids, counting the end cysteine and phenylalanine. No DNA has been recorded. Reading the germline V gene (reference sequence) gives CDR1 DFQATT and CDR2 SNEGSKA.